The clone carrying this TCR beta chain has ten or more counts. The CDR3 runs to 13 residues. Trimming pared 10 bases from V and 2 bases from J, leaving 14 bases between. The data were obtained in a study of blood T cells in healthy people across ages. Through a sample-barcoded 5' primer and a J-beta primer mix, a second PCR was run for about 6 to 12 cycles. TCRdb re-called the 5' RACE reads through MiXCR, storing one row per CDR3 protein. Counted here are about 670,000 distinct CDR3 sequences, 52% occurring once; the ten biggest clones make up about 13%. The chain links TRBV12-3 or TRBV12-4 to TRBJ1-2; unclear D gene. This clonotype was sampled from a woman at least 80 years old in good health. Sequenced input: blood. CDR3 residues: CATRRQTNYGYTF. The CDR3, as DNA: TGTGCCACCCGTCGGCAGACAAACTATGGCTACACCTTC.